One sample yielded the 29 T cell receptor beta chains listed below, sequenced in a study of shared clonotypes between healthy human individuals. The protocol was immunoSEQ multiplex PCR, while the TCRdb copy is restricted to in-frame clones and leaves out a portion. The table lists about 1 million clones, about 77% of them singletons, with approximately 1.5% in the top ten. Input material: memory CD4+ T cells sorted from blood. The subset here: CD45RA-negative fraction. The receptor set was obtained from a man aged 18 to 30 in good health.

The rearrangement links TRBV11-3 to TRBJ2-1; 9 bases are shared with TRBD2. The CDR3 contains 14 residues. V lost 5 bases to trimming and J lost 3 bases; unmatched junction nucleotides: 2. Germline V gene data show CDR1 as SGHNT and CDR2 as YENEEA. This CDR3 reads CASSISGGYNEQFF. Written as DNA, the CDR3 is TGTGCCAGCAGCATTAGCGGGGGCTACAATGAGCAGTTCTTC.

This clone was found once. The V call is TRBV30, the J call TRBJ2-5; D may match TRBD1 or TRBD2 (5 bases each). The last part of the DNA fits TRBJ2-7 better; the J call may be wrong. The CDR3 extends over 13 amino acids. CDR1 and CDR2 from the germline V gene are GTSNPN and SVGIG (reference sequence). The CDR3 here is CAWSNGASYEQYF. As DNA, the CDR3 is TGTGCCTGGAGTAACGGGGCCTCCTACGAGCAGTACTTC.

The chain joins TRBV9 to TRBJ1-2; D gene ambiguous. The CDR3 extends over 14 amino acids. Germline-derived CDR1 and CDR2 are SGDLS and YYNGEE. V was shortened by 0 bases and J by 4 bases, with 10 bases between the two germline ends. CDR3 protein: CASSVAGGPYGYTF. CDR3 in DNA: TGTGCCAGCAGCGTAGCCGGCGGCCCCTATGGCTACACCTTC.

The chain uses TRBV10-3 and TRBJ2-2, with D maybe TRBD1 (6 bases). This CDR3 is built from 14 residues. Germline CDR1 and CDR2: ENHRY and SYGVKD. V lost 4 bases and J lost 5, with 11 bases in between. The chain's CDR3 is CAISVDQGTGELFF. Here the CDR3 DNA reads TGTGCCATCAGTGTGGACCAGGGGACCGGGGAGCTGTTTTTT.

CDR3: CASSESGSLETQYF. For the CDR3, the DNA is TGTGCCAGCAGTGAATCTGGGAGTCTGGAGACCCAGTACTTC. This chain joins TRBV25-1 and TRBJ2-5; TRBD2 might be the D (5 bases). Germline V gene data show CDR1 as MGHDK and CDR2 as SYGVNS. The V gene lost 1 base and the J gene lost 5 bases, with 11 bases spanning the gap. The CDR3 sequence is 14 residues long.

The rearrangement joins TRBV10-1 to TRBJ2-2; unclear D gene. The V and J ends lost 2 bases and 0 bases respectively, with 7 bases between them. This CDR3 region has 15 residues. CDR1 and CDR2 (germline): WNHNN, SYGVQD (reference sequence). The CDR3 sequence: CASSEVASNTGELFF. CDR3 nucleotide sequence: TGCGCCAGCAGTGAGGTGGCTTCGAACACCGGGGAGCTGTTTTTT.

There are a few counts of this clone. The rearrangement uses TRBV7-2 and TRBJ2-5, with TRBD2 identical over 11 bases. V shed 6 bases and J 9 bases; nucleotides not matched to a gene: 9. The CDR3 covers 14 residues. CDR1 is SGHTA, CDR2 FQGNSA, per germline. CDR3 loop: CASRTSGRGGAQYF. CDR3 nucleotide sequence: TGTGCCAGCAGAACTAGCGGGAGAGGGGGGGCCCAGTACTTC. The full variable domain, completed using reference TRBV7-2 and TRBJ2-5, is GAGVSQSPSNKVTEKGKDVELRCDPISGHTALYWYRQSLGQGLEFLIYFQGNSAPDKSGLPSDRFSAERTGGSVSTLTIQRTQQEDSAVYLCASRTSGRGGAQYFGPGTRLLVL.

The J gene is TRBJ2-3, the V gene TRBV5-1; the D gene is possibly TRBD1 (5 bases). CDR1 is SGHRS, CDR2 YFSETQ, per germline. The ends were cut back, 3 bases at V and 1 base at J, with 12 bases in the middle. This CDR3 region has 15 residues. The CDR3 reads CASSSVDIRTDTQYF. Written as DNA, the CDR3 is TGCGCCAGCAGCTCTGTGGACATACGCACAGATACGCAGTATTTT.

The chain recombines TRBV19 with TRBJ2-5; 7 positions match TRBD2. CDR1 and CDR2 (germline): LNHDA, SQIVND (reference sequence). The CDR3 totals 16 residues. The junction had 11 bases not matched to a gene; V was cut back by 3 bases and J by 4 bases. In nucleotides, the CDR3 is TGTGCCAGTAGTATCGGGCTAGCGGCCGGCGGAGAGACCCAGTACTTC. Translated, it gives CASSIGLAAGGETQYF. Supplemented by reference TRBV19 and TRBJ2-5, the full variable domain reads DGGITQSPKYLFRKEGQNVTLSCEQNLNHDAMYWYRQDPGQGLRLIYYSQIVNDFQKGDIAEGYSVSREKKESFPLTVTSAQKNPTAFYLCASSIGLAAGGETQYFGPGTRLLVL.

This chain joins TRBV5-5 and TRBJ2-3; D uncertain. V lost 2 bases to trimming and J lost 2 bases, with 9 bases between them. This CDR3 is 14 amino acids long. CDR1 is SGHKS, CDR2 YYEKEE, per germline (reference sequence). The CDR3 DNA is TGTGCCAGCAGCTTTTATCATCTCACAGATACGCAGTATTTT. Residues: CASSFYHLTDTQYF.

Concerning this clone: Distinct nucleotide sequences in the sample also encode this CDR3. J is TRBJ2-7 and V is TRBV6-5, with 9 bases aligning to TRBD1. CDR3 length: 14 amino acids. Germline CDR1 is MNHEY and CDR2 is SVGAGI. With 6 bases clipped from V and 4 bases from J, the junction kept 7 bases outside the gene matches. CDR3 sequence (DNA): TGTGCCAGCAGCTCCGGGACAGGGACTTACGAGCAGTACTTC. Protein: CASSSGTGTYEQYF.

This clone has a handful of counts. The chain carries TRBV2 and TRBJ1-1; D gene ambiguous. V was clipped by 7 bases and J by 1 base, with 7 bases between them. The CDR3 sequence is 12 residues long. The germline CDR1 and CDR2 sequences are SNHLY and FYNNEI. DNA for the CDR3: TGTGCCAGCACTCAGGAGAACACTGAAGCTTTCTTT. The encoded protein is CASTQENTEAFF.

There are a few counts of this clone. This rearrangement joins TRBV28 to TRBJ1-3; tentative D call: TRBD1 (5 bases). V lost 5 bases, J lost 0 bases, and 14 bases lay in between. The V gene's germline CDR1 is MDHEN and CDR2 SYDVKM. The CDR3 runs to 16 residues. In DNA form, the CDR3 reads TGTGCCAGCAGTCCGTCGACAGCCCGCTCTGGAAACACCATATATTTT. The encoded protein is CASSPSTARSGNTIYF.

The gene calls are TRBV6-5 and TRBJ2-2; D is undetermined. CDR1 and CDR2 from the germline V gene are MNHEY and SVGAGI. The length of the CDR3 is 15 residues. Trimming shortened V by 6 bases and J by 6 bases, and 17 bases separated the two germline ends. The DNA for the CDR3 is TGTGCCAGCAGCCGAGAACAATGGCGGCCCGGGGAGCTGTTTTTT. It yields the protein CASSREQWRPGELFF.

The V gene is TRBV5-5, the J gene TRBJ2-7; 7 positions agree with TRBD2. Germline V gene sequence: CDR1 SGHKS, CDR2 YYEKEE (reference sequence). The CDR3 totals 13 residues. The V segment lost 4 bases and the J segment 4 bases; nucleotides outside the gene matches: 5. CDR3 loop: CASSQGLQYEQYF. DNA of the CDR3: TGTGCCAGCAGCCAGGGACTACAATACGAGCAGTACTTC.

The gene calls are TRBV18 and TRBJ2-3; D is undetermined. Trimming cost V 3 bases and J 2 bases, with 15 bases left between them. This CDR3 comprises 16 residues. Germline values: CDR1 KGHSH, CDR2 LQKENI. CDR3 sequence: CASSPPGARATDTQYF. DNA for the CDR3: TGTGCCAGCTCACCCCCTGGAGCCCGTGCCACAGATACGCAGTATTTT.

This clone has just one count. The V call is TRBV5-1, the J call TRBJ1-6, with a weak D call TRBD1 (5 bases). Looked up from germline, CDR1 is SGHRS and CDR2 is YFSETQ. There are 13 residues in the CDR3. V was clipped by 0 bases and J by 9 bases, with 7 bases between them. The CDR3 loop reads CASSLGGGSPLHF. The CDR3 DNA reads TGCGCCAGCAGCTTGGGGGGCGGTTCACCCCTCCACTTT.

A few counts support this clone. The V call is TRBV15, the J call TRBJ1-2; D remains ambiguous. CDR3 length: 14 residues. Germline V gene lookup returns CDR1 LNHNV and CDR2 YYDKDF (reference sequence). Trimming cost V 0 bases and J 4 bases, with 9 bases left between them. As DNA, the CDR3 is TGTGCCACCAGCAGAGACAGGTTTGCCTATGGCTACACCTTC. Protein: CATSRDRFAYGYTF. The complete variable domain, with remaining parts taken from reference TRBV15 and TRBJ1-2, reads DAMVIQNPRYQVTQFGKPVTLSCSQTLNHNVMYWYQQKSSQAPKLLFHYYDKDFNNEADTPDNFQSRRPNTSFCFLDIRSPGLGDTAMYLCATSRDRFAYGYTFGSGTRLTVV.

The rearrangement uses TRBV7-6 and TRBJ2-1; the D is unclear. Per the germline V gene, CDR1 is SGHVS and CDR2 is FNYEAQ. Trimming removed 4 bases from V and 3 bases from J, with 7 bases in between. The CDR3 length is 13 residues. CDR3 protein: CASSYQYYNEQFF. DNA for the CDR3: TGTGCCAGCAGCTACCAGTACTACAATGAGCAGTTCTTC.

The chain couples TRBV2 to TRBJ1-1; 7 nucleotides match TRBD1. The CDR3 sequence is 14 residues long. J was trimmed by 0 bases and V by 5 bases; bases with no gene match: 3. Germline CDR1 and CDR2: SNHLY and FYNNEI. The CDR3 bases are TGTGCCAGCAGTCAGGGACAGATGAACACTGAAGCTTTCTTT. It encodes CASSQGQMNTEAFF.

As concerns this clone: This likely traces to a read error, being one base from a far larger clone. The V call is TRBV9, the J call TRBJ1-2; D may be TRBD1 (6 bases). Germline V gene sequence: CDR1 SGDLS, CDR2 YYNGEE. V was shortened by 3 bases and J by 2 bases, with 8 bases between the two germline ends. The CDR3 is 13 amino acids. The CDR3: CASSATGNYGYTF. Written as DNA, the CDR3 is TGTGCCAGCAGCGCTACAGGGAACTATGGCTACACCTTC.

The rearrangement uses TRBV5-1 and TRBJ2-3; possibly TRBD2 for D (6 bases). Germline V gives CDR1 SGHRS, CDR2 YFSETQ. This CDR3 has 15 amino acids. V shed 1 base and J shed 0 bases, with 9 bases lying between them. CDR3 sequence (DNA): TGCGCCAGCAGCTTGATGGAGGGAAGCACAGATACGCAGTATTTT. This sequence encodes CASSLMEGSTDTQYF. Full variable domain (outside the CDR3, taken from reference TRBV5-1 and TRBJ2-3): KAGVTQTPRYLIKTRGQQVTLSCSPISGHRSVSWYQQTPGQGLQFLFEYFSETQRNKGNFPGRFSGRQFSNSRSEMNVSTLELGDSALYLCASSLMEGSTDTQYFGPGTRLTVL.

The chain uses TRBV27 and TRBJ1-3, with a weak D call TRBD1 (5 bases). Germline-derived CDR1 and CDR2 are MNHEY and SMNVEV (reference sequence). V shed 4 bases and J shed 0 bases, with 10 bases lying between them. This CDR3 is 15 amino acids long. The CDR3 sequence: CASSSDTGSGNTIYF. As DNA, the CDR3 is TGTGCCAGCAGTTCGGACACCGGCTCTGGAAACACCATATATTTT.

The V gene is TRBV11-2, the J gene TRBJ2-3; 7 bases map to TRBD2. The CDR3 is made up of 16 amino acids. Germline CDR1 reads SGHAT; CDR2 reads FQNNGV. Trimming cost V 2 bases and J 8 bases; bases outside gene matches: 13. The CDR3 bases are TGTGCCAGCAGCTTAAACCCTCTGGGGGGGGGAGGTACGCAGTATTTT. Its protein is CASSLNPLGGGGTQYF.

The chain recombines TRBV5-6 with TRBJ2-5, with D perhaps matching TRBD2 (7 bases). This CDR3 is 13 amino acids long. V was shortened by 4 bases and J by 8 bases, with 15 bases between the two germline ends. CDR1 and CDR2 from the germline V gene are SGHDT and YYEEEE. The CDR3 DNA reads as TGTGCCAGCAGCCGGGGGGCCGATAGAACCCAGTACTTC. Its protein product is CASSRGADRTQYF.

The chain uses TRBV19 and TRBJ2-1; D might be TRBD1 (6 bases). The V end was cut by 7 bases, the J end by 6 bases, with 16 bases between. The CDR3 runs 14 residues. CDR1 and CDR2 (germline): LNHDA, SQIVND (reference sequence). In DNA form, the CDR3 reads TGTGCCAGTACCCCACAGAACAGGGTCAATGAGCAGTTCTTC. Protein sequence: CASTPQNRVNEQFF.

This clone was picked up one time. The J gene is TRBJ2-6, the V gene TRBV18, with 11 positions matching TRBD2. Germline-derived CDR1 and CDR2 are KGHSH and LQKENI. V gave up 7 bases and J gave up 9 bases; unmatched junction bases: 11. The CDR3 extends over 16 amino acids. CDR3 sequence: CASLTSGSEEGNVLTF. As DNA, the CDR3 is TGTGCCAGCTTAACTAGCGGGAGTGAGGAAGGCAACGTCCTGACTTTC.

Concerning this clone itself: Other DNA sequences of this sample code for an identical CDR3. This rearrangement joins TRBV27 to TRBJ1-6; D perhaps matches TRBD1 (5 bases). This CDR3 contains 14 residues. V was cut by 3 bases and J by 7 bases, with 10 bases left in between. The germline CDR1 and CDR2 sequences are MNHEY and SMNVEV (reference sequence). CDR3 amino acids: CASSFEGRNSPLHF. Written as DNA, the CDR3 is TGTGCCAGCAGTTTCGAGGGGAGAAATTCACCCCTCCACTTT.

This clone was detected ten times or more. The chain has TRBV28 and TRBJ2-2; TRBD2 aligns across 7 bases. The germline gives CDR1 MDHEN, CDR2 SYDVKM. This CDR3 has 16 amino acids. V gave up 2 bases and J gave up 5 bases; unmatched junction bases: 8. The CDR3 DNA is TGTGCCAGCAGTTTAGCTAGCGGTCCCGCGACCGGGGAGCTGTTTTTT. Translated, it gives CASSLASGPATGELFF.